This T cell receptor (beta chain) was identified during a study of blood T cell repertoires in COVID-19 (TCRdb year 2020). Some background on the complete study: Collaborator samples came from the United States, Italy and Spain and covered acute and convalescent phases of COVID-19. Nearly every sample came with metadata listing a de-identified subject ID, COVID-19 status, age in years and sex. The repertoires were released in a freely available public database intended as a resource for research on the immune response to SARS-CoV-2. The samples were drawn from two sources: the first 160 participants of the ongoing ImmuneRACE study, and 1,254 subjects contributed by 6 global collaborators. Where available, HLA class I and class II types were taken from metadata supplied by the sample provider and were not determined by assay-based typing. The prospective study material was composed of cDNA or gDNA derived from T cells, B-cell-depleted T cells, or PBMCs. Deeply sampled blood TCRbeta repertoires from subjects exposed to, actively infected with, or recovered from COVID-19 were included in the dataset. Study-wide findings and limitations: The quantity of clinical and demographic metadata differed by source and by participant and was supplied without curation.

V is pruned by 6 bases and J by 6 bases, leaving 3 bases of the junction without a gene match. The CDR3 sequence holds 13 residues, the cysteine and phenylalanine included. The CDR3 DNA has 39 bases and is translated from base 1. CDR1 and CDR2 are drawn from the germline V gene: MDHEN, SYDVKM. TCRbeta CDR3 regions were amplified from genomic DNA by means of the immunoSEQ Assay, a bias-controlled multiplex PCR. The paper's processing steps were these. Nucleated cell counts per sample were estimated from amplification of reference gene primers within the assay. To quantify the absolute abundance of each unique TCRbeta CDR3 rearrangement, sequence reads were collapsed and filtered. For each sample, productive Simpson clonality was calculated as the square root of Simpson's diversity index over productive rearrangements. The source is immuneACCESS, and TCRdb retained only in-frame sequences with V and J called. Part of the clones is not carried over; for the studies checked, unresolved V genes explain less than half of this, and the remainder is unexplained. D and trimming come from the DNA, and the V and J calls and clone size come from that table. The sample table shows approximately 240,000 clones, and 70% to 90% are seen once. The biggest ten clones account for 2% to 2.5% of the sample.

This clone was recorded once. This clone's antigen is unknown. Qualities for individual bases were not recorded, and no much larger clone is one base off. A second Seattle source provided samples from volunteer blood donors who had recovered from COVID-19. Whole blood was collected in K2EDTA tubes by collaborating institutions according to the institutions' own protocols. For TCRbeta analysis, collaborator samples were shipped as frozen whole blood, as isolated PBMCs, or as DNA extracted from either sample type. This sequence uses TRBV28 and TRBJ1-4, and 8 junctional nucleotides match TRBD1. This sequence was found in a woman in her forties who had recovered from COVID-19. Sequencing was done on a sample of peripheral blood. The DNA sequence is TGTGCCAGCAGGACAGGGGTCTATGAAAAACTGTTTTTT. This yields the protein CASRTGVYEKLFF. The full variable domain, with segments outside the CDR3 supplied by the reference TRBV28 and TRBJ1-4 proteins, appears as DVKVTQSSRYLVKRTGEKVFLECVQDMDHENMFWYRQDPGLGLRLIYFSYDVKMKEKGDIPEGYSVSREKKERFSLILESASTNQTSMYLCASRTGVYEKLFFGSGTQLSVL.